These 3 T cell receptor beta chains originate from one sample sequenced in a study of OX40 agonist ivuxolimab in advanced cancers. Here immunoSEQ multiplex PCR was the method, and the copy in TCRdb shows in-frame clones only, minus some. The sample carries over 45,000 clones, about 89% recorded once. The source material was CD4+ or CD8+ T cells sorted from blood, sampled in a trial of the OX40 agonist ivuxolimab. These receptors were obtained from an adult with an advanced solid tumor such as melanoma, head and neck, liver or kidney cancer.

The V and J genes are TRBV2 and TRBJ2-2, with a possible D match to TRBD2 (6 bases). Germline V gene sequence: CDR1 SNHLY, CDR2 FYNNEI. The length of the CDR3 is 16 residues. Between the trimmed V and J ends, which lost 2 bases and 5 bases, there was a span of 15 bases. CDR3 bases: TGTGCCAGCAGTGAATTTGAGGCTAGCGATACCGGGGAGCTGTTTTTT. It yields the protein CASSEFEASDTGELFF.

This clone was recorded once. The chain recombines TRBV5-4 with TRBJ2-3; perhaps D is TRBD1 or TRBD2 (5 bases each). Trimming shortened V by 0 bases and J by 2 bases, and 16 bases separated the two germline ends. The CDR3 is 17 residues long. CDR1 and CDR2 (germline): SGHNT, YYREEE (reference sequence). Here the CDR3 reads CASSLGQGWDPTDTQYF. The CDR3 DNA follows: TGTGCCAGCAGCTTGGGGCAGGGATGGGACCCCACAGATACGCAGTATTTT.

J is TRBJ2-2 and V is TRBV5-1; D is uncertain. This CDR3 comprises 13 residues. V was clipped by 7 bases and J by 1 base, with 8 bases between them. Germline lookup yields CDR1 SGHRS and CDR2 YFSETQ. CDR3 region: CASGPENTGELFF. The CDR3 DNA reads TGCGCCAGCGGCCCCGAGAACACCGGGGAGCTGTTTTTT.